This T cell receptor beta chain was sequenced during a study of T cell responses to AZD1222 COVID-19 vaccine. Findings of the study overall: All repertoire sampling was performed exclusively after the peak T cell response. The reported proportion of spike-specific TCRs targeting unmutated variant regions was nearly half.

For this clone: Its cognate antigen is unknown.

Clones were read by immunoSEQ multiplex PCR, and TCRdb kept only the in-frame ones, dropping some. Of about 180,000 clones in the sample, 90% to 95% were seen once. Per germline, CDR1 SEHNR and CDR2 FQNEAQ (reference sequence). This CDR3 is 17 amino acids long. V shed 5 bases and J 8 bases; nucleotides not matched to a gene: 13. The sample consisted of peripheral blood, taken 28 days after the second AZD1222 dose. The chain employs TRBV7-9 and TRBJ1-4, with TRBD1 matching over 11 bases. The source is an adult who received the AZD1222 COVID-19 vaccine. The CDR3 nucleotides are TGTGCCAGCAGCCCCCCGAGTGGGGGACAGGGGGACGAAAAACTGTTTTTT. Residues: CASSPPSGGQGDEKLFF.